Presented here are 11 T cell receptor beta chains from one specimen sequenced in a study of T cells in Graves' hyperthyroidism and ophthalmopathy. Amplified TCR beta CDR3 regions derived from RNA transcripts. During a first-round RT-PCR of the TCR CDR3, the HTBI primer set was used. MiXCR was run by TCRdb on the multiplex PCR reads, yielding one entry per CDR3 protein. This table holds 550,000 to 700,000 distinct CDR3 sequences, just over 45% found once. The specimen sequenced was peripheral blood or thyroid tissue (not recorded which). The origin of the receptors is an adult woman with Graves' disease, either hyperthyroidism or ophthalmopathy (not recorded which).

The chain recombines TRBV14 with TRBJ2-5, with D unresolved. The V gene lost 0 bases and the J gene lost 5 bases, with 10 bases spanning the gap. The CDR3 loop spans 14 amino acids. Germline V gives CDR1 SGHDN, CDR2 FVKESK. The CDR3 nucleotides read TGTGCCAGCAGCCAAGAATTAGCCGGGGAGACCCAGTACTTC. Encoded protein: CASSQELAGETQYF. Supplemented by reference TRBV14 and TRBJ2-5, the full variable domain reads EAGVTQFPSHSVIEKGQTVTLRCDPISGHDNLYWYRRVMGKEIKFLLHFVKESKQDESGMPNNRFLAERTGGTYSTLKVQPAELEDSGVYFCASSQELAGETQYFGPGTRLLVL.

The rearrangement joins TRBV6-2 or TRBV6-3 to TRBJ2-2; 10 nucleotides line up with TRBD2. The CDR3 covers 17 residues. The junction had 8 bases not matched to a gene; V was cut back by 6 bases and J by 1 base. Germline V gene sequence: CDR1 MNHEY, CDR2 SVGEGT. The CDR3 DNA is TGTGCCAGCAGCCCCCTAGCGGGAGTATGGAACACCGGGGAGCTGTTTTTT. This sequence encodes CASSPLAGVWNTGELFF.

This clonotype was seen many times. Its ends do not fully match the called genes, so a read error is possible. V is TRBV5-1 and J is TRBJ2-2, with 7 nucleotides matching TRBD1. Looked up from germline, CDR1 is SGHRS and CDR2 is YFSETQ. The CDR3 spans 15 residues. The CDR3, as DNA: TGTGCCAGCAGCCTAGGGACAGCGAACACCGGGGAGCTGTTTTTT. Protein sequence: CASSLGTANTGELFF. Looking up the rest from reference TRBV5-1 and TRBJ2-2 gives the full variable domain: KAGVTQTPRYLIKTRGQQVTLSCSPISGHRSVSWYQQTPGQGLQFLFEYFSETQRNKGNFPGRFSGRQFSNSRSEMNVSTLELGDSALYLCASSLGTANTGELFFGEGSRLTVL.

The chain has TRBV20-1 and TRBJ2-5; 12 bases map to TRBD2. CDR3 length: 17 amino acids. The germline V gene has CDR1 DFQATT and CDR2 SNEGSKA (reference sequence). The V gene end was trimmed by 6 bases and the J gene end by 5 bases; junction bases not matched to a gene: 16. CDR3 nucleotide sequence: TGCAGTGCCAGTAGTACGAGGACTAGCGGGAATGGGGAGACCCAGTACTTC. It specifies CSASSTRTSGNGETQYF.

This clonotype showed up just a few times. The chain uses TRBV27 and TRBJ2-7; 11 positions match TRBD2. Germline assignment: CDR1 MNHEY and CDR2 SMNVEV (reference sequence). CDR3 size: 15 residues. V was pared by 7 bases and J by 1 base, with 6 bases of the junction left unmatched. The CDR3 nucleotides are TGTGCCAGCACATTAGCGGGAGGGGGATCCTACGAGCAGTACTTC. It specifies CASTLAGGGSYEQYF.

The sample holds many counts of this clonotype. The genes are TRBV7-2 and TRBJ1-6, with TRBD1 as a possible D gene (6 bases). V lost 3 bases and J lost 5, with 14 bases in between. There are 16 residues in the CDR3. Germline V gene data show CDR1 as SGHTA and CDR2 as FQGNSA. This CDR3 reads CASSLGYRVDNSPLHF. The DNA of the CDR3 is TGTGCCAGCAGCTTGGGGTACAGGGTGGATAATTCACCCCTCCACTTT.

About this clonotype: A much more abundant neighbour one base away suggests this may be a read error. This rearrangement joins TRBV2 to TRBJ1-5; D is unclear. Germline V CDR1 and CDR2: SNHLY, FYNNEI. V dropped 2 bases and J dropped 11 bases, with 7 bases sitting between them. This CDR3 comprises 11 residues. The CDR3 spells CASSERLSQHF. CDR3 DNA sequence: TGTGCCAGCAGTGAACGCCTTTCCCAGCATTTT.

In its sample, this clonotype was seen many times. The rearrangement uses TRBV20-1 and TRBJ2-6; D unresolved. This CDR3 has 13 residues. With 6 bases removed from V and 4 bases from J, the gap between germline ends came to 10 bases. CDR1 is DFQATT and CDR2 is SNEGSKA in the germline V gene (reference sequence). This chain's CDR3 is CSARPGGANVLTF. The CDR3 DNA sequence: TGCAGTGCCCGTCCCGGGGGGGCCAACGTCCTGACTTTC.

The chain recombines TRBV10-3 with TRBJ2-7; possibly TRBD1 or TRBD2 for D (6 bases each). Trimming removed 5 bases from V and 0 bases from J, with 20 bases in between. Germline CDR1 and CDR2: ENHRY and SYGVKD. The CDR3 totals 17 residues. The CDR3 sequence: CAISSLQGGASSYEQYF. The CDR3 coding sequence is TGTGCCATCAGTAGCCTACAGGGAGGTGCAAGCTCCTACGAGCAGTACTTC.

The CDR3 sequence is CAIGELGMMETQYF. The CDR3 DNA follows: TGTGCCATCGGGGAGTTAGGGATGATGGAGACCCAGTACTTC. This chain links TRBV10-3 with TRBJ2-5, with D maybe TRBD2 (5 bases). Looked up from germline, CDR1 is ENHRY and CDR2 is SYGVKD. Trimming pared 8 bases from V and 5 bases from J, leaving 18 bases between. The CDR3 runs 14 residues.

This rearrangement joins TRBV27 to TRBJ2-2; either TRBD1 or TRBD2 may fit D (5 bases each). Deletions cut 7 bases from V and 3 bases from J, with 18 bases between. CDR1 MNHEY and CDR2 SMNVEV come from the germline V gene (reference sequence). The CDR3 length is 16 residues. The CDR3 is CASKPRLGRDTGELFF. CDR3 nucleotide sequence: TGTGCCAGCAAACCTCGCTTGGGACGCGACACCGGGGAGCTGTTTTTT.